This TCR beta chain is drawn from a study of blood T cell repertoires in COVID-19. Study information: Both acute and convalescent COVID-19 samples were obtained from the United States, Italy and Spain. T cells, B-cell-depleted T cells, or PBMCs supplied cDNA or gDNA.

Here immunoSEQ multiplex PCR was the method, and the copy in TCRdb shows in-frame clones only, minus some. The sample has roughly 220,000 clones, around three quarters seen once. This CDR3 has 14 residues. V shed 3 bases and J shed 5 bases, with 16 bases lying between them. The germline CDR1 and CDR2 sequences are DFQATT and SNEGSKA (reference sequence). This receptor was obtained from a woman aged 70-85 years with acute or convalescent COVID-19. The genes are TRBV20-1 and TRBJ1-2; perhaps TRBD1 as D (6 bases). Sequencing input: peripheral blood. In DNA form, the CDR3 reads TGCAGTGCTAGTCAACAGGGCAGAGGATATGGCTACACCTTC. Amino acid sequence: CSASQQGRGYGYTF.